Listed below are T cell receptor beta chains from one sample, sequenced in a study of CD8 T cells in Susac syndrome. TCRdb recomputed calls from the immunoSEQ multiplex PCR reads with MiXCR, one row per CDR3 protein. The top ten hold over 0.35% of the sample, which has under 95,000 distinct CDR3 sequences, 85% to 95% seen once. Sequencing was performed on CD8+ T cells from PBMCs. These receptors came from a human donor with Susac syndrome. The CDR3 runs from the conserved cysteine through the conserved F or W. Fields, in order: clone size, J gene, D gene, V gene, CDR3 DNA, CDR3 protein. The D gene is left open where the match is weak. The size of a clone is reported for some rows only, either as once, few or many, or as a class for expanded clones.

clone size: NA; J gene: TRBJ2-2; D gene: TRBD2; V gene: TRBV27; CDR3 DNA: TGTGCCAGCAAAGATGGGGGGGGAACCACCGGGGAGCTGTTTTTT; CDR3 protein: CASKDGGGTTGELFF
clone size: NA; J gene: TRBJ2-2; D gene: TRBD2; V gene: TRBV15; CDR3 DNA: TGTGCCACCAGCAGAGATCGGCTAGCGGGCACTATCGGGGAGCTGTTTTTT; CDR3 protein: CATSRDRLAGTIGELFF
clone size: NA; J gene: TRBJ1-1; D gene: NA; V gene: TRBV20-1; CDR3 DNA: TGCAGTGCTTGGTTTCTTTTAATGAACACTGAAGCTTTCTTT; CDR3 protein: CSAWFLLMNTEAFF
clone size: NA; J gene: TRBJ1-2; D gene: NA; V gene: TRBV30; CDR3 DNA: TGTGCCTGGAGTGTCTGGGAGGGGACGGGAGGCTACACCTTC; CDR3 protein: CAWSVWEGTGGYTF
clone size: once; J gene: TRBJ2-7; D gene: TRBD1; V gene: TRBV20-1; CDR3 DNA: TGCAGTGCTAGAGCAGAGGGGGCAGGGAGTCCGTACGAGCAGTACTTC; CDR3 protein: CSARAEGAGSPYEQYF
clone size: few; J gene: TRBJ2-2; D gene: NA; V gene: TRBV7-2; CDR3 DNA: TGTGCCAGCAGCTTTGGGGTAACCGGGGAGCTGTTTTTT; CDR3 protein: CASSFGVTGELFF
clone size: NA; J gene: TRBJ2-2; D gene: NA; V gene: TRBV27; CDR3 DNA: TGTGCCACCTGCTTTGGGGGCCCAAACACCGGGGAGCTGTTTTTT; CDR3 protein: CATCFGGPNTGELFF
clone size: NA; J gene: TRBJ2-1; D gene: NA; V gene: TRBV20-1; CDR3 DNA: TGCAGTGCTAGAGACGAAGGGGGGGACCCCTACAATGAGCAGTTCTTC; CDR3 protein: CSARDEGGDPYNEQFF
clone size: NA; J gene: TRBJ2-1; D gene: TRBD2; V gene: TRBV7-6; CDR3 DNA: TGTGCCAGCAGCGCTCGGGGGGAGAAGGGGAATGAGCAGTTCTTC; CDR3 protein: CASSARGEKGNEQFF
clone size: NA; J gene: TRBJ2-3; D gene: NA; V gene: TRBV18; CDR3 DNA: TGTGCCAGCTCACCACGGGACTTGAGCACAGATACGCAGTATTTT; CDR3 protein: CASSPRDLSTDTQYF
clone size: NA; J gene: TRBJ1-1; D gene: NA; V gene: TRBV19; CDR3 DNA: TGTGCCAGTAGTATCGGCGGCAGCGCCGCTTTCTTT; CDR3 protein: CASSIGGSAAFF
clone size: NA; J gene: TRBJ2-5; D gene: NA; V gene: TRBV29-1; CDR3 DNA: TGCAGCGCCACTGGGAGGGGGACGGAGACCCAGTACTTC; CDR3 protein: CSATGRGTETQYF
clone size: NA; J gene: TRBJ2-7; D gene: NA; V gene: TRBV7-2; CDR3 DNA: TGTGCCAGCAGCTTAGGGACAGTCGCCCCCGAGCAGTACTTC; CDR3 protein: CASSLGTVAPEQYF
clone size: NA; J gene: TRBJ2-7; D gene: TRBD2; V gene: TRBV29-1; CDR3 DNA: TGCAGCGCCCTTAGCGGGAAATGGAACGAGCAGTACTTC; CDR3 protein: CSALSGKWNEQYF
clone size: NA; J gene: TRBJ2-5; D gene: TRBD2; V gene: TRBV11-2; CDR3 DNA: TGTGCCAGCAGCTTAGATTGGCGGACTAGCGGGAGAGGGGAGACCCAGTACTTC; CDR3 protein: CASSLDWRTSGRGETQYF
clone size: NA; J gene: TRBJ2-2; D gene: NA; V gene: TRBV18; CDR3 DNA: TGTGCCAGCTCACCACCAACCGGGGAGCTGTTTTTT; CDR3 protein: CASSPPTGELFF
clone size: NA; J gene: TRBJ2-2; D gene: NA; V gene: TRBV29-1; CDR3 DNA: TGCAGCGTTGAAGGGTCCGGGGAGCTGTTTTTT; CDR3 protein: CSVEGSGELFF
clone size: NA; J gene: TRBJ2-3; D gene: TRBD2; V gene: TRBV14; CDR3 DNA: TGTGCCGAAAGCGGGGAGGGCAGACCGCCAGATACGCAGTATTTT; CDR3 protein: CAESGEGRPPDTQYF
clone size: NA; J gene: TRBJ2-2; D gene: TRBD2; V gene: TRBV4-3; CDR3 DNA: TGCGCCAGCAGCCAAGGACTAGCGGGAGGGCCGGGCGGGGAGCTGTTTTTT; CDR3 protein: CASSQGLAGGPGGELFF
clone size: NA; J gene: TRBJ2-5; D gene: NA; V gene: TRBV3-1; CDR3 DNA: TGTGCCAGCAGCGATGGACACAGACAGACCCAGTACTTC; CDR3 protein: CASSDGHRQTQYF
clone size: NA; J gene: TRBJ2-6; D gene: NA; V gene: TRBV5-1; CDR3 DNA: TGCGCCAGCAGCATGACAGAATCTGGGGCCAACGTCCTGACTTTC; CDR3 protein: CASSMTESGANVLTF
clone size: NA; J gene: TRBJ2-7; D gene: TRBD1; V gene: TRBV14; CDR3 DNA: TGTGCCAGCAGCCAAGTGGGACAGGGCCCCGAGCAGTACTTC; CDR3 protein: CASSQVGQGPEQYF
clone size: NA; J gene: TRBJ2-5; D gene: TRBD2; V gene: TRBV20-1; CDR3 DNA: TGCAGTGCTGACCGACTAGCGGGGGGGCAAGAGACCCAGTACTTC; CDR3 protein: CSADRLAGGQETQYF
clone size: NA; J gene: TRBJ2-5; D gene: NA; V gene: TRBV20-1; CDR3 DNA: TGCAGTGCTAGAGATCCCTGGACCAAAGAGACCCAGTACTTC; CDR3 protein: CSARDPWTKETQYF
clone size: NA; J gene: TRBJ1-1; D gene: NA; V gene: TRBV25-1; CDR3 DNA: TGTGCCAGCAGTGAATGGGGGGCCGCGAACACTGAAGCTTTCTTT; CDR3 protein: CASSEWGAANTEAFF
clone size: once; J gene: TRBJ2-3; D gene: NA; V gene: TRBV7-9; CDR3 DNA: TGTGCCAGCAGCCCCGGACCGGGCGACATCGATACGCAGTATTTT; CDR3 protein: CASSPGPGDIDTQYF
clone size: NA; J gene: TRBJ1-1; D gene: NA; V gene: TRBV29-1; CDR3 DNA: TGCAGCGCTGGGGTGGGGGTAGAAGCTTTCTTT; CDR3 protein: CSAGVGVEAFF
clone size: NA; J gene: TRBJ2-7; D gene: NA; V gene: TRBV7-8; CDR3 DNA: TGTGCCAGCAGCTTAGCGCAGGCTAGTCCGACCTACGAGCAGTACTTC; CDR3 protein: CASSLAQASPTYEQYF